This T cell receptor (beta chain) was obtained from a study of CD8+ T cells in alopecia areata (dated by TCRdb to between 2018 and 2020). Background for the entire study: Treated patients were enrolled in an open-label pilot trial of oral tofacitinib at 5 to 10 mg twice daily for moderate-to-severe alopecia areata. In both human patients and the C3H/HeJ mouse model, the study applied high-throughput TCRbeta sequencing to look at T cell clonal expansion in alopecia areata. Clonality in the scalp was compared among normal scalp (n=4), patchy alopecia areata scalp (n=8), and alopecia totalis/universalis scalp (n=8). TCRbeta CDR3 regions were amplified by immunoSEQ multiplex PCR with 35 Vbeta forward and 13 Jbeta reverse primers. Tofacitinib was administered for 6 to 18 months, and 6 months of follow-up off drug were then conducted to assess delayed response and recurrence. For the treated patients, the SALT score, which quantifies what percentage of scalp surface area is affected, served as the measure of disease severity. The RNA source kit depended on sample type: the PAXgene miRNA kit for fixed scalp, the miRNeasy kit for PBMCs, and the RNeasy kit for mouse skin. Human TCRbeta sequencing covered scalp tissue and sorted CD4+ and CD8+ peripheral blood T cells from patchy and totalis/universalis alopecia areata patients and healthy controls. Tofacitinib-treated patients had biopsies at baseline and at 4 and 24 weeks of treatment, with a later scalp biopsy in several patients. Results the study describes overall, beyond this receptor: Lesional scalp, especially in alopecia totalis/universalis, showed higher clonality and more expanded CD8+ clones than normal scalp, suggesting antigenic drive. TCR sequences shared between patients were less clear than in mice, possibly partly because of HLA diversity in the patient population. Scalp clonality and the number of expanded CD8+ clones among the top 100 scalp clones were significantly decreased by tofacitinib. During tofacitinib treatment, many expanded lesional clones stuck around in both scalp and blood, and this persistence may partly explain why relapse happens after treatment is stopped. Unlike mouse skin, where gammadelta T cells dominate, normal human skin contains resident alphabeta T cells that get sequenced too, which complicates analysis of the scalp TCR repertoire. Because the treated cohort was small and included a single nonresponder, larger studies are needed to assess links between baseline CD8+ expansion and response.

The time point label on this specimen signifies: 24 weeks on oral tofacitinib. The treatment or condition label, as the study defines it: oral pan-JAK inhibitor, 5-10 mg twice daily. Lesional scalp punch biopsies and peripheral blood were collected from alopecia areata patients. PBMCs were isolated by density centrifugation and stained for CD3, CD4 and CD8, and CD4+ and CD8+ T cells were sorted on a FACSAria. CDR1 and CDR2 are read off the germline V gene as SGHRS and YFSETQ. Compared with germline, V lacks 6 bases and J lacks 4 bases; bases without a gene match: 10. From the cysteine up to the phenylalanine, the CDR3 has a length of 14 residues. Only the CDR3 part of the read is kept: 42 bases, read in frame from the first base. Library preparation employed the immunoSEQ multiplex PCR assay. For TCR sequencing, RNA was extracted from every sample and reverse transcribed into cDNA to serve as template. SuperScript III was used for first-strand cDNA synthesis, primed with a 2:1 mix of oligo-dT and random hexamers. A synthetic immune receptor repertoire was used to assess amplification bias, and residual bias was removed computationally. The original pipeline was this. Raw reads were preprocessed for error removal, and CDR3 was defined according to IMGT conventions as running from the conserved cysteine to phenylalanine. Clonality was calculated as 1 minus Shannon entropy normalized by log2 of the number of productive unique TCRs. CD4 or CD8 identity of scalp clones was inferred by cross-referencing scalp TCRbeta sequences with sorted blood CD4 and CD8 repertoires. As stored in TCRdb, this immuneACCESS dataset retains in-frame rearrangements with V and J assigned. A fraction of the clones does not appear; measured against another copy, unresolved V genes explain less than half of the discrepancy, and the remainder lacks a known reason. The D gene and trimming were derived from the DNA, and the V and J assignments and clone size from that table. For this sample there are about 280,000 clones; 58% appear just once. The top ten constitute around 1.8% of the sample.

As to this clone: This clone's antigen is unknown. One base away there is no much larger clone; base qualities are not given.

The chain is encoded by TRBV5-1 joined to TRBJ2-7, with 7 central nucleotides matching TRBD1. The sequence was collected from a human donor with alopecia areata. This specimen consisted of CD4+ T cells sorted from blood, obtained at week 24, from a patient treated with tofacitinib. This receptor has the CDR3 CASTLTGAEYEQYF. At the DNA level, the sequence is TGCGCCAGCACCCTAACAGGGGCCGAATACGAGCAGTACTTC.